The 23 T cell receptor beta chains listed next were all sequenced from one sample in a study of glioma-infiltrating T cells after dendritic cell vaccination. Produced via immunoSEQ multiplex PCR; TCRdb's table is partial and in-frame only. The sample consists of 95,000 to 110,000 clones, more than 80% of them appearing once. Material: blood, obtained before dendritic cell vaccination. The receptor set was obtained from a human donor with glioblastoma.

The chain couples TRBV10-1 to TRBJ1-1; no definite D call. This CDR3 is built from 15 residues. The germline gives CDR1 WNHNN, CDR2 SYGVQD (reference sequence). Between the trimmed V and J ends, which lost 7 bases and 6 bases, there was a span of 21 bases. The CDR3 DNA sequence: TGCGCCAGCACCAAACGGGGAAATTTGTCATCTGAAGCTTTCTTT. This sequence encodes CASTKRGNLSSEAFF.

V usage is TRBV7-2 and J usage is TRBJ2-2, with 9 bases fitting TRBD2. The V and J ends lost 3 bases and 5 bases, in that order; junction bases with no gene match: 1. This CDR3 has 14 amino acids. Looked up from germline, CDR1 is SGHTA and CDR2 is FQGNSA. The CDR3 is CASSLAGGTGELFF. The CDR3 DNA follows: TGTGCCAGCAGCTTGGCGGGGGGGACCGGGGAGCTGTTTTTT.

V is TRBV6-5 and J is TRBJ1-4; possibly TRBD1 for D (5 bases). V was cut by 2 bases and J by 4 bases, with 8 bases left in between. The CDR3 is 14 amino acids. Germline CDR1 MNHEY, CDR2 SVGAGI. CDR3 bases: TGTGCCAGCAGTTACATGGGACTTAATGAAAAACTGTTTTTT. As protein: CASSYMGLNEKLFF.

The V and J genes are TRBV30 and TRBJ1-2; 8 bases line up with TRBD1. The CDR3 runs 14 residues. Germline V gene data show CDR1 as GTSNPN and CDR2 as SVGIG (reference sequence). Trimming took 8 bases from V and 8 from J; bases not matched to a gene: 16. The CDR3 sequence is CARLPPGGNEGYTF. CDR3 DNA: TGTGCCCGCCTTCCCCCAGGGGGCAACGAGGGCTACACCTTC.

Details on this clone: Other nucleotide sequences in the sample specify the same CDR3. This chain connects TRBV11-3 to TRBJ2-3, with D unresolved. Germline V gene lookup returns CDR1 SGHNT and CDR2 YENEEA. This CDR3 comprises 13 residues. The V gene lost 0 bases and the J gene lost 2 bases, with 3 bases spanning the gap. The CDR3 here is CASSLDNTDTQYF. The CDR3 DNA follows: TGTGCCAGCAGCTTAGACAACACAGATACGCAGTATTTT.

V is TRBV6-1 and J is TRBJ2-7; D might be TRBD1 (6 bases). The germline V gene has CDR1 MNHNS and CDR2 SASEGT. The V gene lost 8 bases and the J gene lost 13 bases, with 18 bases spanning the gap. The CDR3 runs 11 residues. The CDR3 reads CASRTRDNIYF. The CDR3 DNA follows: TGTGCCAGCCGAACTCGGGACAACATATACTTC.

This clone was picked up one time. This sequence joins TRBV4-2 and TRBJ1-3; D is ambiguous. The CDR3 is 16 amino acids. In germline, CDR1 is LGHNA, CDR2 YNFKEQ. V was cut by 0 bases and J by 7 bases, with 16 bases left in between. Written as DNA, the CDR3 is TGTGCCAGCAGCCAAGAAGAGGGTACAATGTGGAACACCATATATTTT. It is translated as CASSQEEGTMWNTIYF.

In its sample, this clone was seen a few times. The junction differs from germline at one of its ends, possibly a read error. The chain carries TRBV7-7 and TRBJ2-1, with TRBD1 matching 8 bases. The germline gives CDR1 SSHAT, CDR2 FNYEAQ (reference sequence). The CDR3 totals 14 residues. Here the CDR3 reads CASSADRESNEQFF. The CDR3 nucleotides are TGTGCTAGCAGCGCGGACAGGGAGTCGAATGAGCAGTTCTTC.

The CDR3 DNA reads TGTGCCAGCAGCTTAACAGGAGCCTATAATTCACCCCTCCACTTT. It yields the protein CASSLTGAYNSPLHF. The V and J genes are TRBV2 and TRBJ1-6; D possibly corresponds to TRBD1 (5 bases). Germline CDR1 and CDR2: SNHLY and FYNNEI. V lost 6 bases to trimming and J lost 2 bases, with 11 bases between them. The CDR3 has 15 residues.

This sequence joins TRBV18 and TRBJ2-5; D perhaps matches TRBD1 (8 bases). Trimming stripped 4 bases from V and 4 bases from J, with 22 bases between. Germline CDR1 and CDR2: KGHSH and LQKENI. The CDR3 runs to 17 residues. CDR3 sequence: CASSRNQEYRGGETQYF. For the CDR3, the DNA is TGTGCCAGCTCACGAAATCAAGAGTACAGGGGGGGAGAGACCCAGTACTTC.

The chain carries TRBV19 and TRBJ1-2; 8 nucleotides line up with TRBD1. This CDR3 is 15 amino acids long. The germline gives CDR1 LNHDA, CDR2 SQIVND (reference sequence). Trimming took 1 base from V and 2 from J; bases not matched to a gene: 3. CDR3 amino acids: CASSIVRTGNYGYTF. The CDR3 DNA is TGTGCCAGTAGTATAGTGCGGACAGGGAACTATGGCTACACCTTC.

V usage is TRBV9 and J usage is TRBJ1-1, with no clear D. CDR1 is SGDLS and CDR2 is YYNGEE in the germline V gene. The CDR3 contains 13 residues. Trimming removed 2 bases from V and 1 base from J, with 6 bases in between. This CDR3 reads CASSVSSNTEAFF. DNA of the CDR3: TGTGCCAGCAGCGTCTCCTCGAACACTGAAGCTTTCTTT. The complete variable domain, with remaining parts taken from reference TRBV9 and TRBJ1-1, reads DSGVTQTPKHLITATGQRVTLRCSPRSGDLSVYWYQQSLDQGLQFLIQYYNGEERAKGNILERFSAQQFPDLHSELNLSSLELGDSALYFCASSVSSNTEAFFGQGTRLTVV.

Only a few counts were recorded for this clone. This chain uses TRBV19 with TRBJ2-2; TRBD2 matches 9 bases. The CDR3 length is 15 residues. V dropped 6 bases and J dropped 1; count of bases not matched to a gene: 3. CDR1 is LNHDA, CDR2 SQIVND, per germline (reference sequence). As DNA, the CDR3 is TGTGCCAGTAGACAACTAGCGGGGAACACCGGGGAGCTGTTTTTT. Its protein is CASRQLAGNTGELFF.

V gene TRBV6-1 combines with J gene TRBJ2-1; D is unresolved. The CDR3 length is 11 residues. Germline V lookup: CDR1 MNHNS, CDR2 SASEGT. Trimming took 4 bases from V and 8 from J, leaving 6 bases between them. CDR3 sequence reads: CASSAIYEQFF. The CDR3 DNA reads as TGTGCCAGCAGTGCAATTTATGAGCAGTTCTTC.

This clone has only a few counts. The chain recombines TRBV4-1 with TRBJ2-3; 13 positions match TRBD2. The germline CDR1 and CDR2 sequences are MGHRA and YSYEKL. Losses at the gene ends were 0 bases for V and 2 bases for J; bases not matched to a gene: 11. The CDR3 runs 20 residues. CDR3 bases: TGCGCCAGCAGCCAAGATCAGGGGACTAGCGGGGTCGGGCACACAGATACGCAGTATTTT. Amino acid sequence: CASSQDQGTSGVGHTDTQYF.

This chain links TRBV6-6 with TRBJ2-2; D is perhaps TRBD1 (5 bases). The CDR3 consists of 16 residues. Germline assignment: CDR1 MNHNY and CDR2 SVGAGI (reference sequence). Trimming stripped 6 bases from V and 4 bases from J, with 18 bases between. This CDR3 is CASRDFYQGTTGELFF. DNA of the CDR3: TGTGCCAGCAGAGACTTCTACCAGGGAACCACCGGGGAGCTGTTTTTT.

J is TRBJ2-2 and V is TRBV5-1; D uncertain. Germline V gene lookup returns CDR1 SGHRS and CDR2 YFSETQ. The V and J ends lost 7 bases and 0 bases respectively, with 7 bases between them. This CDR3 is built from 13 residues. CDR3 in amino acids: CASEPSNTGELFF. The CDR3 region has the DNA TGCGCCAGCGAGCCTTCGAACACCGGGGAGCTGTTTTTT.

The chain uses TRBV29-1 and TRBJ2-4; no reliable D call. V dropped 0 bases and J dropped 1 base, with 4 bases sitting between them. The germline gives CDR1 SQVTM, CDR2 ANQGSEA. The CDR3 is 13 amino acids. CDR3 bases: TGCAGCGTTGAAGACAGGGCCAAAAACATTCAGTACTTC. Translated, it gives CSVEDRAKNIQYF.

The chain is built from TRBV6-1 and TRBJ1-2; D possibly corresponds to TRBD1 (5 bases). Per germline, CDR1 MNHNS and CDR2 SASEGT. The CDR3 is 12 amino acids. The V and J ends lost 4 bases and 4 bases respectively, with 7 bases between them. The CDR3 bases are TGTGCCAGCAGTGTTAGGGGCTATGGCTACACCTTC. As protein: CASSVRGYGYTF.

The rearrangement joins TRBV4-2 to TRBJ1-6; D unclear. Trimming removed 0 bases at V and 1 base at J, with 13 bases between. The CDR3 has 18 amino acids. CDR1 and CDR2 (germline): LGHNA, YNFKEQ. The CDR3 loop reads CASSQEHPGLSYNSPLHF. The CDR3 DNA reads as TGTGCCAGCAGCCAAGAACACCCCGGGTTATCCTATAATTCACCCCTCCACTTT.

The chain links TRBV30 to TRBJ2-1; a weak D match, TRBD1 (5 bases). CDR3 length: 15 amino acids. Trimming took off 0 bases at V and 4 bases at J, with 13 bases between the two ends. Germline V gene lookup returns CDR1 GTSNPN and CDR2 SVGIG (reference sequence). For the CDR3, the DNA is TGTGCCTGGAGTGTTGAGTCAGCAGGGTACAATGAGCAGTTCTTC. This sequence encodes CAWSVESAGYNEQFF.

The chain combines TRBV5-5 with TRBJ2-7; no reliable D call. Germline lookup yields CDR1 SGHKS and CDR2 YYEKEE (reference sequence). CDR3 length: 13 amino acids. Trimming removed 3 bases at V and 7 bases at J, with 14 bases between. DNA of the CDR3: TGTGCCAGCAGCTACGGGTCCCTGGAGGAGCAGTACTTC. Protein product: CASSYGSLEEQYF.

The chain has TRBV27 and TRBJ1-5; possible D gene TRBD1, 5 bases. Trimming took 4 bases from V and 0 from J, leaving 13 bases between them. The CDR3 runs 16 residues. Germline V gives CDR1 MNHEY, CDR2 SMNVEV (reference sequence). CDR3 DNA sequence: TGTGCCAGCAGTTCAATGGGGGGTTATAGCAATCAGCCCCAGCATTTT. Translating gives CASSSMGGYSNQPQHF.